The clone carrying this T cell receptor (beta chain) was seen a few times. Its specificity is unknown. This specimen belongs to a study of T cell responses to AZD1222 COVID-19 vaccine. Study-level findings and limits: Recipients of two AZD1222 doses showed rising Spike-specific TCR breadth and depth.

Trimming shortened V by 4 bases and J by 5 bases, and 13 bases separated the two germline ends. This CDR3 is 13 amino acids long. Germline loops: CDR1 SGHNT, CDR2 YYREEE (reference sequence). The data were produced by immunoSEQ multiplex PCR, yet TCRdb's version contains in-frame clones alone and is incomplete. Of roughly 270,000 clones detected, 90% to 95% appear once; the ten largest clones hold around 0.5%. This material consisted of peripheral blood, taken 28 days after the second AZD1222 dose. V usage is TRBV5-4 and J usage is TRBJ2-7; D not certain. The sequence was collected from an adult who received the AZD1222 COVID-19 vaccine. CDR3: CASSHQSRHEQYF. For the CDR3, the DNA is TGTGCCAGCAGCCACCAATCTAGGCACGAGCAGTACTTC.